These 10 T cell receptor beta chains came from one sample sequenced in a study of blood T cell repertoires in COVID-19. The data were produced by immunoSEQ multiplex PCR, yet TCRdb's version contains in-frame clones alone and is incomplete. Counted here are 250,000 to 300,000 clones, around 89% occurring once; the ten biggest clones make up 0.75% to 1%. The sequencing sample was made of peripheral blood. These TCRs come from a woman aged 40 to 50 who had recovered from COVID-19.

The chain links TRBV9 to TRBJ2-1; TRBD2 matches at 9 bases. This CDR3 contains 16 residues. Germline CDR1 and CDR2: SGDLS and YYNGEE. The trim removed 0 bases at V and 3 bases at J, leaving 4 bases unmatched. The CDR3 sequence is CASSVGWREGYNEQFF. For the CDR3, the DNA is TGTGCCAGCAGCGTAGGCTGGCGGGAGGGCTACAATGAGCAGTTCTTC.

This chain links TRBV7-3 with TRBJ2-1; TRBD1 matches at 11 bases. The V and J ends lost 0 bases and 1 base, in that order; junction bases with no gene match: 2. The length of the CDR3 is 17 residues. The germline CDR1 and CDR2 sequences are SGHTA and FQGTGA. The CDR3 DNA sequence: TGTGCCAGCAGCTTAACGGGGACAGGGGGGTCCTACAATGAGCAGTTCTTC. Its translation: CASSLTGTGGSYNEQFF.

V usage is TRBV19 and J usage is TRBJ1-1, with D hard to call. The V gene lost 7 bases and the J gene lost 6 bases, with 18 bases spanning the gap. Germline CDR1 LNHDA, CDR2 SQIVND (reference sequence). The CDR3 has 14 residues. The CDR3 here is CASTPSVSGAEAFF. CDR3 DNA: TGTGCCAGTACCCCTTCGGTCTCAGGCGCTGAAGCTTTCTTT. The full variable domain, completed using reference TRBV19 and TRBJ1-1, is DGGITQSPKYLFRKEGQNVTLSCEQNLNHDAMYWYRQDPGQGLRLIYYSQIVNDFQKGDIAEGYSVSREKKESFPLTVTSAQKNPTAFYLCASTPSVSGAEAFFGQGTRLTVV.

V is TRBV5-1 and J is TRBJ2-1; 8 positions agree with TRBD2. Germline V gene data show CDR1 as SGHRS and CDR2 as YFSETQ. The length of the CDR3 is 16 residues. After removal of 4 bases from V and 2 bases from J, the junction contained 8 bases not matched to a gene. The CDR3 bases are TGCGCCAGCAGCACCGCAGCGGGAGCGCCCTACAATGAGCAGTTCTTC. The encoded protein is CASSTAAGAPYNEQFF. The variable domain in full, with the rest retrieved from reference TRBV5-1 and TRBJ2-1, is KAGVTQTPRYLIKTRGQQVTLSCSPISGHRSVSWYQQTPGQGLQFLFEYFSETQRNKGNFPGRFSGRQFSNSRSEMNVSTLELGDSALYLCASSTAAGAPYNEQFFGPGTRLTVL.

J is TRBJ2-7 and V is TRBV5-1; TRBD1 matches at 8 bases. V lost 4 bases to trimming and J lost 6 bases; unmatched junction nucleotides: 12. This CDR3 comprises 15 residues. Germline loops: CDR1 SGHRS, CDR2 YFSETQ. CDR3 sequence (DNA): TGCGCCAGCAGCCAGGGGGGACAGGTCGTTCTCGAGCAGTACTTC. Protein product: CASSQGGQVVLEQYF.

The rearrangement uses TRBV6-5 and TRBJ2-7; the D gene is possibly TRBD2 (6 bases). This CDR3 has 15 amino acids. Germline lookup yields CDR1 MNHEY and CDR2 SVGAGI. Between the trimmed V and J ends, which lost 4 bases and 0 bases, there was a span of 13 bases. CDR3 amino acids: CASSSSRGSSYEQYF. CDR3 in DNA: TGTGCCAGCAGTTCCTCCCGGGGGAGCTCCTACGAGCAGTACTTC.

This clone occurred a few times. The sample carries other DNA sequences with the same CDR3. The rearrangement links TRBV19 to TRBJ1-5; weak D call: TRBD1 (6 bases). The CDR3 runs 14 residues. The germline V gene encodes CDR1 LNHDA and CDR2 SQIVND (reference sequence). V was clipped by 5 bases and J by 2 bases, with 10 bases between them. CDR3: CASSAQGGNQPQHF. The CDR3 DNA reads as TGTGCCAGTAGTGCACAGGGAGGCAATCAGCCCCAGCATTTT.

The chain couples TRBV27 to TRBJ2-3, with 8 bases aligning to TRBD2. V dropped 2 bases and J dropped 9; count of bases not matched to a gene: 16. Germline-derived CDR1 and CDR2 are MNHEY and SMNVEV (reference sequence). The CDR3 runs 17 residues. The chain's CDR3 is CASSLTGGGPGRSTQYF. CDR3 nucleotides: TGTGCCAGCAGTTTAACCGGGGGGGGCCCGGGCCGGAGCACGCAGTATTTT.

This clone was seen just once. V is TRBV29-1 and J is TRBJ1-2; D perhaps matches TRBD1 (5 bases). CDR1 and CDR2 (germline): SQVTM, ANQGSEA. CDR3 length: 13 amino acids. With 4 bases removed from V and 5 bases from J, the gap between germline ends came to 14 bases. The CDR3 bases are TGCAGCGTTGGGAGCAGGGCGTCTTATGGCTACACCTTC. Protein: CSVGSRASYGYTF.

The chain links TRBV5-4 to TRBJ1-2; 8 bases match TRBD1. V lost 6 bases and J lost 5; bases outside the gene matches: 6. Germline-derived CDR1 and CDR2 are SGHNT and YYREEE (reference sequence). The CDR3 is made up of 13 amino acids. DNA of the CDR3: TGTGCCAGCACCACGGACAGGGCATATGGCTACACCTTC. Amino acids: CASTTDRAYGYTF.